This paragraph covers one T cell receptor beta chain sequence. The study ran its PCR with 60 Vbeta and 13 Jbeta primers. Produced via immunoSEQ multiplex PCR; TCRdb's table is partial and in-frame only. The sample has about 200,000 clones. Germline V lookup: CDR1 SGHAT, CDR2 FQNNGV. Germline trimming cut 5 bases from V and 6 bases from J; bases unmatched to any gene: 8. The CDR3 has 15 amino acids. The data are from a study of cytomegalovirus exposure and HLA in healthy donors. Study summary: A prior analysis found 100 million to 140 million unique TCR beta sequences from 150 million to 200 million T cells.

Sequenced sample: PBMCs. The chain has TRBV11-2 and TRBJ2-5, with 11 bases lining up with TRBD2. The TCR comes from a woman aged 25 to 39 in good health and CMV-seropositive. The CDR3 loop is CASSVSGGAIQTQYF. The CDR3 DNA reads TGTGCCAGCAGCGTTAGCGGGGGGGCTATACAGACCCAGTACTTC.